This T cell receptor beta chain was observed in a study of regulatory T cells in long-lasting Graves disease (dated by TCRdb to the early 2020s). Background on the whole study: Persistent Graves' disease was defined as persistently positive TSH receptor autoantibodies together with antithyroid drug treatment for over 5 years. This study used TCR sequencing and RNA sequencing of peripheral blood to compare persistent Graves' disease patients against newly diagnosed Graves' disease patients. The study was registered as a clinical trial and conducted in China. A total of 35 or so samples were covered by TCR sequencing, comprising approximately 13 persistent and some 20 newly diagnosed Graves' disease patients. In the clinical cohort, patients with persistent Graves' disease had used antithyroid drugs for an average of around 9.9 years. What the authors observed across the whole study: Patients with persistent disease shared more public clonotypes (about 2,500) than newly diagnosed patients did (more than 900). As a limitation, the authors acknowledged that the small sample size may reduce accuracy. Sequencing and analysis were limited to the TCR beta chain. Peripheral blood alone was examined, since thyroid tissue, which constituted the primary lesion, could not be accessed. Preferential use of TRBV28, TRBJ1-2 and TRBJ2-5 was observed in persistent disease, whereas TRBV20-1 and TRBJ2-1 were favored in newly diagnosed disease. Lower TCR Shannon entropy and fewer highly expanded clones were observed in persistent Graves' disease patients than in newly diagnosed patients, which suggested clonal expansion.

This sample's time point label indicates: persistent/refractory GD, antithyroid drugs over 5 years with positive TRAb. For both TCR sequencing and RNA sequencing, RNA was extracted from PBMCs using TRIzol. Graves' disease was diagnosed according to American Thyroid Association guidelines. Patients for the study were recruited at an endocrinology department in Xi'an, China. From each patient, nine milliliters of peripheral blood was collected into an EDTA anticoagulant tube. Ficoll Paque Plus density gradient separation was used to isolate PBMCs, and no additional T cell sorting was done. RNA quality was checked with an Agilent 2100 Bioanalyzer and agarose gel, and concentration with a NanoDrop 2000. This clonotype was counted ten times or more. No cognate antigen has been identified for it. The record has no base qualities; no much larger clone is one base away. The junction carries 15 bases between V and J, which are trimmed by 5 bases and 4 bases respectively. CDR1 MDHEN and CDR2 SYDVKM were looked up in the germline V gene. Its CDR3 holds 14 amino acids, cysteine through phenylalanine. The CDR3 DNA has 42 bases and is translated from base 1.

The library was prepared using multiplex PCR. TCRdb records Illumina HiSeq 4000 as the sequencer. iRepertoire HTBI primers and Arm-PCR amplification of CDR3 regions were used to construct TCR beta libraries. Before sequencing, the PCR products went through gel purification. The authors' analysis ran thus. Gene usage analysis of CDR3 amino acid clonotypes used the approximately 62 TRBV and about 15 TRBJ segments found across samples. COPE and FqMerger were used to merge the filtered high-quality paired reads into contigs. BLAST was used to align contigs to IMGT TRBV, TRBD and TRBJ reference genes, with CDR3 defined following IMGT. Highly expanded clones were defined as clonotypes with a frequency above 0.1%. Shannon entropy was used to measure repertoire diversity, and the Gini coefficient was used to measure V-J evenness. A clonotype was considered public if more than one individual shared it. The public reads were quality trimmed at Q25 with fastp and then assembled into clones with MiXCR by TCRdb, keeping productive beta chains. CDR3 protein duplicates are merged, each entry listing the most common genes and DNA. TCRdb's processing, not the study's, gives the V and J calls here. The sample table lists a few hundred thousand distinct CDR3 sequences, approximately 21% of them with a count of one. The leading ten clones occupy around 7% of the sample.

This sequence uses TRBV28 and TRBJ2-7, with TRBD1 as a weak D call on 5 bases. The material was peripheral blood mononuclear cells (PBMCs), obtained when the disease was refractory, from a patient treated with antithyroid drugs. The clonotype comes from a female donor with Graves disease. In nucleotide form, the sequence is TGTGCCAGCAGTCACCCGCAGGGCAGGTACGAGCAGTACTTC. Translated, this gives CASSHPQGRYEQYF.